Each of the 17 T cell receptor beta chains below was sequenced from the same sample in a study of blood T cell repertoires in COVID-19. The table came from immunoSEQ multiplex PCR; TCRdb's copy has only in-frame clones and leaves some out. The sample holds fewer than 300,000 clones, around 87% seen once. Material: peripheral blood. All receptors derive from a woman aged 40 to 50 who had recovered from COVID-19.

Remarks on this clone: Germline is not matched at one junction end, which may reflect a read error. The chain employs TRBV2 and TRBJ2-3; TRBD1 agrees at 10 bases. This CDR3 contains 13 residues. Germline V gene lookup returns CDR1 SNHLY and CDR2 FYNNEI. The CDR3 here is CASSESGTGVVVF. As DNA, the CDR3 is TGTGCCAGCAGTGAAAGCGGGACAGGGGTTGTGGTTTTT.

The chain carries TRBV5-1 and TRBJ2-3; D is possibly TRBD1 (6 bases). Germline CDR1 is SGHRS and CDR2 is YFSETQ. V dropped 0 bases and J dropped 4 bases, with 15 bases sitting between them. The CDR3 is made up of 16 amino acids. The CDR3 sequence is CASSLAGVRVADTQYF. The CDR3 DNA reads TGCGCCAGCAGCTTGGCAGGGGTCAGGGTCGCAGATACGCAGTATTTT.

J is TRBJ1-2 and V is TRBV19, with D unclear. Trimming left V 1 base short and J 4 bases short, with 19 bases between. The length of the CDR3 is 17 residues. Germline V gives CDR1 LNHDA, CDR2 SQIVND (reference sequence). In nucleotides, the CDR3 is TGTGCCAGTAGTATAGTATATGGTGCCGTACGGAGCTATGGCTACACCTTC. Translating it yields CASSIVYGAVRSYGYTF.

V gene TRBV5-1 combines with J gene TRBJ1-2; D is unresolved. The V gene lost 0 bases and the J gene lost 4 bases, with 10 bases spanning the gap. There are 14 residues in the CDR3. Germline V gene lookup returns CDR1 SGHRS and CDR2 YFSETQ. CDR3 sequence (DNA): TGCGCCAGCAGCTTGGGCTCGTCAGGCTATGGCTACACCTTC. It specifies CASSLGSSGYGYTF. The complete variable domain, with remaining parts taken from reference TRBV5-1 and TRBJ1-2, reads KAGVTQTPRYLIKTRGQQVTLSCSPISGHRSVSWYQQTPGQGLQFLFEYFSETQRNKGNFPGRFSGRQFSNSRSEMNVSTLELGDSALYLCASSLGSSGYGYTFGSGTRLTVV.

The chain couples TRBV7-9 to TRBJ1-4; D not resolved. Germline V gives CDR1 SEHNR, CDR2 FQNEAQ (reference sequence). The CDR3 runs 15 residues. V was clipped by 5 bases and J by 3 bases, with 13 bases between them. The CDR3 DNA is TGTGCCAGCAGCCCCTGGGAGGGATCTAATGAAAAACTGTTTTTT. Translating gives CASSPWEGSNEKLFF.

V is TRBV2 and J is TRBJ2-7; D is unclear. The CDR3 has 14 residues. The germline CDR1 and CDR2 sequences are SNHLY and FYNNEI. Trimming pared 6 bases from V and 5 bases from J, leaving 17 bases between. CDR3 in amino acids: CASRQDRVKHEQYF. For the CDR3, the DNA is TGTGCCAGCAGACAAGACCGGGTTAAACACGAGCAGTACTTC.

The chain has TRBV6-5 and TRBJ2-3; TRBD2 matches at 7 bases. The germline V gene has CDR1 MNHEY and CDR2 SVGAGI. The CDR3 consists of 16 residues. Unmatched junction bases numbered 8, after V lost 3 bases and J lost 2 bases. DNA of the CDR3: TGTGCCAGCAGTTATTTCGGGGGGATTCCCACAGATACGCAGTATTTT. Protein sequence: CASSYFGGIPTDTQYF.

The genes are TRBV15 and TRBJ1-6; D gene unclear. V was pared by 5 bases and J by 0 bases, with 14 bases between. CDR1 LNHNV and CDR2 YYDKDF come from the germline V gene (reference sequence). The CDR3 length is 17 residues. This chain's CDR3 is CATSAQDGSSYNSPLHF. For the CDR3, the DNA is TGTGCCACCAGCGCCCAAGACGGGAGCTCCTATAATTCACCCCTCCACTTT.

This chain joins TRBV28 and TRBJ2-5; 9 bases agree with TRBD2. CDR1 and CDR2 (germline): MDHEN, SYDVKM. The V segment lost 5 bases and the J segment 1 base; nucleotides outside the gene matches: 5. This CDR3 has 15 amino acids. The DNA of the CDR3 is TGTGCCAGCAGTATGCGGGGGGGCATCCAAGAGACCCAGTACTTC. Its translation is CASSMRGGIQETQYF.

This clone is a singleton in its sample. This chain joins TRBV5-8 and TRBJ2-5; D is possibly TRBD1 (5 bases). V was cut by 2 bases and J by 5 bases, with 10 bases left in between. This CDR3 region has 13 residues. The germline V gene has CDR1 SGHTS and CDR2 YDEGEE. DNA for the CDR3: TGTGCCAGCAGCTTAGGGGTTTTGGAGACCCAGTACTTC. It translates to CASSLGVLETQYF.

The chain joins TRBV18 to TRBJ2-1; 10 bases are a match to TRBD1. CDR3 length: 16 amino acids. Germline V gene data show CDR1 as KGHSH and CDR2 as LQKENI. The V and J ends lost 4 bases and 6 bases, in that order; junction bases with no gene match: 9. The CDR3 spells CASSRLRDRGLNEQFF. DNA of the CDR3: TGTGCCAGCTCACGTCTCCGGGACAGGGGCCTCAATGAGCAGTTCTTC.

The chain links TRBV5-1 to TRBJ2-7, with D perhaps TRBD2 (7 bases). The length of the CDR3 is 15 residues. V was clipped by 6 bases and J by 1 base, with 17 bases between them. Per germline, CDR1 SGHRS and CDR2 YFSETQ. CDR3 bases: TGCGCCAGCACCCGGGGGGCTGGAGAATCCTACGAGCAGTACTTC. Translated: CASTRGAGESYEQYF.

The rearrangement joins TRBV5-4 to TRBJ1-1; D possibly corresponds to TRBD1 (6 bases). The ends were cut back, 3 bases at V and 0 bases at J, with 15 bases in the middle. CDR3 length: 16 amino acids. From germline, CDR1 is SGHNT and CDR2 YYREEE (reference sequence). The CDR3 reads CASSYRDRQMNTEAFF. CDR3 nucleotide sequence: TGTGCCAGCAGCTACAGGGATCGTCAGATGAACACTGAAGCTTTCTTT.

The rearrangement links TRBV7-2 to TRBJ1-5, with D perhaps matching TRBD1 (6 bases). Germline V gives CDR1 SGHTA, CDR2 FQGNSA. The CDR3 has 15 residues. Trimming cost V 2 bases and J 6 bases, with 14 bases left between them. CDR3 in amino acids: CASSLRPGETQPQHF. Written as DNA, the CDR3 is TGTGCCAGCAGCTTAAGGCCAGGGGAGACTCAGCCCCAGCATTTT.

The chain couples TRBV3-1 (or the pseudogene TRBV3-2) to TRBJ2-7, with 9 bases fitting TRBD1. The CDR3 is made up of 15 amino acids. V was pared by 2 bases and J by 0 bases, with 2 bases of the junction left unmatched. In germline, CDR1 is LGHDT, CDR2 YNNKEL (reference sequence). CDR3: CASSQTTGGSYEQYF. In DNA, the CDR3 is TGTGCCAGCAGCCAAACGACAGGGGGCTCCTACGAGCAGTACTTC.

This chain connects TRBV5-5 to TRBJ1-2; 9 positions match TRBD1. The ends lost 0 bases at V and 6 bases at J; junction bases unmatched: 9. The germline V gene has CDR1 SGHKS and CDR2 YYEKEE (reference sequence). This CDR3 has 16 residues. The CDR3, as DNA: TGTGCCAGCAGCTTGGTTGGGGACAGGGTAAGGGATGGCTACACCTTC. This sequence encodes CASSLVGDRVRDGYTF.

The chain couples TRBV5-4 to TRBJ1-1; maybe TRBD1 (5 bases). V lost 0 bases to trimming and J lost 1 base, with 10 bases between them. The CDR3 runs to 15 residues. CDR1 and CDR2 from the germline V gene are SGHNT and YYREEE (reference sequence). The CDR3 here is CASSLVHGGNTEAFF. The CDR3 coding sequence is TGTGCCAGCAGCTTGGTACACGGGGGGAACACTGAAGCTTTCTTT.